The rows below give T cell receptor beta chains drawn from one sample of a study of early T cells in non-severe SARS-CoV-2 infection. TCRdb re-derived calls from the 5' RACE reads in MiXCR, one entry per CDR3 protein. Among under 35,000 distinct CDR3 sequences listed, 2.9% were seen once. The source material was whole blood. These receptors originate from an adult who was a healthcare worker with PCR-confirmed SARS-CoV-2 infection or an uninfected control (not recorded which). Both conserved end residues are part of each CDR3. The order of the fields is J gene, D gene, V gene, clone size, CDR3 DNA, CDR3 protein. A D gene is named only where the DNA matches it firmly. The size entry is marked missing in some rows and otherwise reads once, few, many or a size class.

J: TRBJ1-2
D: .
V: TRBV9
size: many
DNA: TGTGCCAGCAGCCCCAGGCCAGGAGGCTATGGCTACACCTTC
CDR3: CASSPRPGGYGYTF

J: TRBJ2-5
D: TRBD1
V: TRBV5-5
size: many
DNA: TGTGCCAGCAGCTCTCCGGGACAGGGGATTCAAGAGACCCAGTACTTC
CDR3: CASSSPGQGIQETQYF

J: TRBJ2-3
D: TRBD1
V: TRBV12-3/TRBV12-4
size: many
DNA: TGTGCCAGCAGTCCGGGGACAGGAACCACAGATACGCAGTATTTT
CDR3: CASSPGTGTTDTQYF

J: TRBJ2-2
D: TRBD1
V: TRBV5-1
size: many
DNA: TGCGCCAGCAGCTATGACAGGGTTTACACCGGGGAGCTGTTTTTT
CDR3: CASSYDRVYTGELFF

J: TRBJ1-1
D: .
V: TRBV12-3/TRBV12-4
size: many
DNA: TGTGCCAGCAGCCCCCGCTCGAACACTGAAGCTTTCTTT
CDR3: CASSPRSNTEAFF

J: TRBJ2-3
D: TRBD2
V: TRBV6-6
size: many
DNA: TGTGCCAGCACCAGTAGCGGGGGGGGGACAGATACGCAGTATTTT
CDR3: CASTSSGGGTDTQYF

J: TRBJ1-5
D: TRBD1
V: TRBV4-2
size: many
DNA: TGTGCCAGCAGCCAAGATTTCGACAGGGTAGGTCAGCCCCAGCATTTT
CDR3: CASSQDFDRVGQPQHF

J: TRBJ1-2
D: .
V: TRBV6-1
size: many
DNA: TGTGCCAGCAGTACTTTATGGCAGGATGGTGGCTACACCTTC
CDR3: CASSTLWQDGGYTF

J: TRBJ1-6
D: .
V: TRBV2
size: many
DNA: TGTGCCAGCAGGAAGCCGGCGGGCGGTTATAATTCACCCCTCCACTTT
CDR3: CASRKPAGGYNSPLHF

J: TRBJ2-3
D: TRBD1
V: TRBV6-1
size: many
DNA: TGTGCCAGCAGTGTACAGGGGAGACCTAGCACAGATACGCAGTATTTT
CDR3: CASSVQGRPSTDTQYF

J: TRBJ2-3
D: TRBD2
V: TRBV24-1
size: many
DNA: TGTGCCACCAGTGAGAGAGCGGGGCGAACCTCTAGCACAGATACGCAGTATTTT
CDR3: CATSERAGRTSSTDTQYF

J: TRBJ2-3
D: TRBD2
V: TRBV10-3
size: many
DNA: TGTGCCATCAGTGGCCTAGCGGAAACAGATACGCAGTATTTT
CDR3: CAISGLAETDTQYF

J: TRBJ1-1
D: .
V: TRBV20-1
size: many
DNA: TGCAGTGCTAGAGGAGTATTGCCTATGAACACTGAAGCTTTCTTT
CDR3: CSARGVLPMNTEAFF

J: TRBJ2-3
D: TRBD1
V: TRBV20-1
size: many
DNA: TGCAGTGCTGGGACAGGTAGTTTGACAGATACGCAGTATTTT
CDR3: CSAGTGSLTDTQYF

J: TRBJ2-3
D: TRBD2
V: TRBV27
size: .
DNA: TGTGTCAGCAGTCCCCGAAGGCTAGCGGGCACAGATACGCAGTATTTT
CDR3: CVSSPRRLAGTDTQYF

J: TRBJ2-2
D: .
V: TRBV7-9
size: .
DNA: TGTGCCGCGGGCACCGGGGAGCTGTTTTTT
CDR3: CAAGTGELFF

J: TRBJ2-3
D: TRBD2
V: TRBV7-2
size: .
DNA: TGTGCCAGCAGCTTAACTAGCGGGGGGGCCTTAGATACGCAGTATTTT
CDR3: CASSLTSGGALDTQYF

J: TRBJ2-3
D: .
V: TRBV7-3
size: .
DNA: TGTGCCAGCAGCTCCATTCAACCAGATACGCAGTATTTT
CDR3: CASSSIQPDTQYF

J: TRBJ2-1
D: .
V: TRBV6-6
size: many
DNA: TGTGCCAGCAGTTACCCCGGGGCGGGGTCCAATGAGCAGTTCTTC
CDR3: CASSYPGAGSNEQFF

J: TRBJ2-2
D: .
V: TRBV7-3
size: .
DNA: TGTGCCAGCAGCCCCGACACCAGGGAAATCCCCGGGGAGCTGTTTTTT
CDR3: CASSPDTREIPGELFF

J: TRBJ2-2
D: TRBD1
V: TRBV30
size: many
DNA: TGTGCCTGGAGTAGACAGGGGACTCACGGGGAGCTGTTTTTT
CDR3: CAWSRQGTHGELFF

J: TRBJ2-1
D: TRBD2
V: TRBV20-1
size: many
DNA: TGCAGTGCTAGGATACTAGCGGGCGGCAATGAGCAGTTCTTC
CDR3: CSARILAGGNEQFF

J: TRBJ2-2
D: .
V: TRBV30
size: many
DNA: TGTGCCTGGAGTGTACTCACGAACACCGGGGAGCTGTTTTTT
CDR3: CAWSVLTNTGELFF

J: TRBJ1-3
D: .
V: TRBV18
size: many
DNA: TGTGCCAGCTCACCACTCCAAAGCTCTGGAAACACCATATATTTT
CDR3: CASSPLQSSGNTIYF

J: TRBJ2-1
D: TRBD2
V: TRBV7-3
size: many
DNA: TGTGCCAGCAGCACAGGACTAGCGACCCACAATGAGCAGTTCTTC
CDR3: CASSTGLATHNEQFF

J: TRBJ2-1
D: .
V: TRBV7-9
size: many
DNA: TGTGCCAGCAGCTTTAGGCACAATGAGCAGTTCTTC
CDR3: CASSFRHNEQFF

J: TRBJ2-1
D: .
V: TRBV29-1
size: many
DNA: TGCAGCGTTGAAGCTTCAAAGGGACTCTTCCTCTTCTCCTACAATGAGCAGTTCTTC
CDR3: CSVEASKGLFLFSYNEQFF

J: TRBJ2-5
D: TRBD2
V: TRBV9
size: many
DNA: TGTGCCAGCAGCGTAGGACTAGCGGGTGGAGAGACCCAGTACTTC
CDR3: CASSVGLAGGETQYF